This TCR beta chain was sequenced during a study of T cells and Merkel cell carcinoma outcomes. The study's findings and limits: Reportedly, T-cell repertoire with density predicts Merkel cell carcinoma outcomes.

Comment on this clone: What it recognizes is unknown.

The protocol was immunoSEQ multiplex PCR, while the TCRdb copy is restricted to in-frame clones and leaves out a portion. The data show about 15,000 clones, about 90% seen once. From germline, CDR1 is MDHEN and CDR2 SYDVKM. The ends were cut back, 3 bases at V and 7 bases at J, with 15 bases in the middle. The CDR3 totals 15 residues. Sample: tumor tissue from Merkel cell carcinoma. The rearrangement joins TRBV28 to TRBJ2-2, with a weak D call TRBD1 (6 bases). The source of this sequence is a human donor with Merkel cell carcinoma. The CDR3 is CASSFTGFHVGELFF. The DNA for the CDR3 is TGTGCCAGCAGTTTTACAGGGTTTCATGTCGGGGAGCTGTTTTTT.